Listed below are T cell receptor beta chains from one sample, sequenced in a study of T cell responses to AZD1222 COVID-19 vaccine. The method was immunoSEQ multiplex PCR; TCRdb's version includes in-frame clones alone and lacks a portion of them. The table records around 180,000 clones, about 92% of them present only once. The sequences come from peripheral blood, collected on day 0 of AZD1222 vaccination. The receptors were gathered from an adult in good health. Both conserved end residues are part of each CDR3. A D gene is named only where the DNA matches it firmly. The size entry is marked missing in some rows and otherwise reads once, few, many or a size class.

v_gene,abundance,d_gene,j_gene,CDR3aa,CDR3nt
TRBV18,.,.,TRBJ1-2,CASSPSESVNYGYTF,TGTGCCAGCTCACCATCGGAGTCGGTTAACTATGGCTACACCTTC
TRBV7-2,.,.,TRBJ2-3,CASSLVNADTQYF,TGTGCCAGCAGCTTAGTCAATGCAGATACGCAGTATTTT
TRBV12-3/TRBV12-4,.,.,TRBJ1-2,CASSLRAAGYTF,TGTGCCAGCAGTTTGAGGGCTGCGGGCTACACCTTC
TRBV4-1,.,TRBD1,TRBJ1-2,CASSQRTGTDGYTF,TGCGCCAGCAGCCAGAGGACAGGGACGGATGGCTACACCTTC
TRBV4-1,.,TRBD1,TRBJ2-7,CASSLGQGGYEQYF,TGCGCCAGCAGCCTAGGACAGGGGGGATACGAGCAGTACTTC
TRBV6-1,.,.,TRBJ2-2,CASSWDFSGELFF,TGTGCCAGCAGCTGGGACTTCTCCGGGGAGCTGTTTTTT
TRBV7-9,.,TRBD2,TRBJ2-7,CASSLAGAGNEQYF,TGTGCCAGCAGCTTAGCGGGAGCGGGGAACGAGCAGTACTTC
TRBV30,.,.,TRBJ2-3,CAWSVGGSTDTQYF,TGTGCCTGGAGTGTCGGTGGGAGCACAGATACGCAGTATTTT
TRBV12-3/TRBV12-4,.,.,TRBJ1-5,CASSWDSNQPQHF,TGTGCCAGCAGCTGGGACAGCAATCAGCCCCAGCATTTT
TRBV7-2,.,.,TRBJ2-2,CASSLARVSGTGELFF,TGTGCCAGCAGCTTAGCCCGGGTCTCGGGGACCGGGGAGCTGTTTTTT
TRBV20-1,.,TRBD1,TRBJ1-2,CSAPGTVGYTF,TGCAGTGCCCCTGGGACAGTCGGCTACACCTTC
TRBV4-2,once,TRBD1,TRBJ1-1,CASSQPGTENTEAFF,TGTGCCAGCAGCCAACCTGGGACAGAAAACACTGAAGCTTTCTTT
TRBV10-3,.,.,TRBJ2-3,CAISESFFSASFTGTQYF,TGTGCCATCAGTGAGTCGTTTTTTAGCGCCAGTTTTACGGGTACGCAGTATTTT
TRBV27,once,TRBD2,TRBJ2-7,CASLRRASGRLGAGEQYF,TGTGCCAGCCTTAGGAGGGCTAGCGGGAGACTAGGGGCGGGGGAGCAGTACTTC
TRBV30,.,TRBD1,TRBJ1-5,CAWSVGTVNQPQHF,TGTGCCTGGAGTGTTGGGACAGTCAATCAGCCCCAGCATTTT
TRBV14,once,.,TRBJ2-1,CASSRGQGTYYNEQFF,TGTGCCAGCAGCCGGGGACAAGGGACTTACTACAATGAGCAGTTCTTC
TRBV12-3/TRBV12-4,.,.,TRBJ2-5,CASTLRPGETQYF,TGTGCCAGCACTCTGAGGCCCGGAGAGACCCAGTACTTC
TRBV27,.,TRBD2,TRBJ2-3,CASSPGTSRTDTQYF,TGTGCCAGCAGTCCCGGGACTAGTCGCACAGATACGCAGTATTTT
TRBV3-1/TRBV3-2,.,.,TRBJ1-6,CASSRALSSYNSPLHF,TGTGCCAGCAGCCGGGCACTCAGCTCCTATAATTCACCCCTCCACTTT
TRBV12-3/TRBV12-4,once,TRBD1,TRBJ2-5,CASSPGQGGTQYF,TGTGCCAGCAGTCCCGGACAGGGTGGGACCCAGTACTTC
TRBV3-1/TRBV3-2,.,.,TRBJ2-3,CASSQALADTQYF,TGTGCCAGCAGCCAAGCTCTGGCAGATACGCAGTATTTT
TRBV18,.,TRBD2,TRBJ2-1,CASSPRVAGRGVNEQFF,TGTGCCAGCTCACCAAGAGTAGCGGGACGAGGGGTCAATGAGCAGTTCTTC
TRBV2,once,TRBD2,TRBJ2-5,CASSELTSGASTQYF,TGTGCCAGCAGTGAACTGACTAGCGGGGCCTCGACCCAGTACTTC
TRBV5-4,.,TRBD1,TRBJ1-4,CASSRGQTREKLFF,TGTGCCAGCAGCCGGGGACAGACTAGGGAAAAACTGTTTTTT
TRBV7-3,.,.,TRBJ1-2,CASSFEGTGGYTF,TGTGCCAGCAGCTTTGAGGGAACTGGTGGCTACACCTTC
TRBV30,.,.,TRBJ1-2,CAWSVGPQANYGYTF,TGTGCCTGGAGTGTGGGTCCTCAAGCTAACTATGGCTACACCTTC
TRBV13,.,.,TRBJ2-5,CASSFRGLLQETQYF,TGTGCCAGCAGCTTTCGGGGGCTACTCCAAGAGACCCAGTACTTC
TRBV11-2,.,.,TRBJ2-5,CASSSWPGRETQYF,TGTGCCAGCAGCTCATGGCCCGGGCGAGAGACCCAGTACTTC
TRBV6-2/TRBV6-3,.,TRBD1,TRBJ1-2,CASSTGTGGFGPYGYTF,TGTGCCAGCAGTACTGGGACAGGGGGCTTCGGACCTTATGGCTACACCTTC
TRBV6-5,once,TRBD1,TRBJ1-2,CASSYRQGLNYGYTF,TGTGCCAGCAGTTACCGACAGGGTCTGAACTATGGCTACACCTTC
TRBV27,few,.,TRBJ2-5,CASSPNRVLQETQYF,TGTGCCAGCAGTCCTAACAGGGTCCTCCAAGAGACCCAGTACTTC
TRBV6-2/TRBV6-3,few,.,TRBJ1-2,CASSLSKYGYTF,TGTGCCAGCAGCCTTTCCAAATATGGCTACACCTTC
TRBV7-8,.,.,TRBJ1-3,CASSPGPDSGNTIYF,TGTGCCAGCAGCCCGGGACCTGACTCTGGAAACACCATATATTTT
TRBV11-2,.,TRBD2,TRBJ2-3,CASSLNLAGANTDTQYF,TGTGCCAGCAGCTTAAATCTAGCGGGGGCCAACACAGATACGCAGTATTTT
TRBV18,.,.,TRBJ1-1,CASSLQENTEAFF,TGTGCCAGCTCTCTCCAGGAGAACACTGAAGCTTTCTTT
TRBV18,.,.,TRBJ2-3,CASSPQGPTDTQYF,TGTGCCAGCTCTCCTCAGGGACCCACAGATACGCAGTATTTT
TRBV30,.,TRBD2,TRBJ2-7,CAWSNKGLAGGEQYF,TGTGCCTGGAGCAATAAAGGACTAGCGGGAGGCGAGCAGTACTTC
TRBV7-2,.,TRBD1,TRBJ2-1,CASSLMTGGDNEQFF,TGTGCCAGCAGCCTAATGACAGGGGGGGACAATGAGCAGTTCTTC
TRBV7-3,once,.,TRBJ1-2,CASRPGPGRNYGYTF,TGTGCCAGCAGACCTGGACCGGGGCGGAACTATGGCTACACCTTC
TRBV24-1,.,.,TRBJ2-2,CATSPPQGTGELFF,TGTGCCACCAGTCCCCCACAGGGAACCGGGGAGCTGTTTTTT
TRBV30,.,TRBD1,TRBJ1-1,CAWSLKPGQGNTEAFF,TGTGCCTGGAGTTTGAAGCCGGGACAGGGGAACACTGAAGCTTTCTTT
TRBV3-1/TRBV3-2,.,TRBD1,TRBJ1-6,CASSRDRVSPLHF,TGTGCCAGCAGCCGCGACAGGGTCTCACCCCTCCACTTT